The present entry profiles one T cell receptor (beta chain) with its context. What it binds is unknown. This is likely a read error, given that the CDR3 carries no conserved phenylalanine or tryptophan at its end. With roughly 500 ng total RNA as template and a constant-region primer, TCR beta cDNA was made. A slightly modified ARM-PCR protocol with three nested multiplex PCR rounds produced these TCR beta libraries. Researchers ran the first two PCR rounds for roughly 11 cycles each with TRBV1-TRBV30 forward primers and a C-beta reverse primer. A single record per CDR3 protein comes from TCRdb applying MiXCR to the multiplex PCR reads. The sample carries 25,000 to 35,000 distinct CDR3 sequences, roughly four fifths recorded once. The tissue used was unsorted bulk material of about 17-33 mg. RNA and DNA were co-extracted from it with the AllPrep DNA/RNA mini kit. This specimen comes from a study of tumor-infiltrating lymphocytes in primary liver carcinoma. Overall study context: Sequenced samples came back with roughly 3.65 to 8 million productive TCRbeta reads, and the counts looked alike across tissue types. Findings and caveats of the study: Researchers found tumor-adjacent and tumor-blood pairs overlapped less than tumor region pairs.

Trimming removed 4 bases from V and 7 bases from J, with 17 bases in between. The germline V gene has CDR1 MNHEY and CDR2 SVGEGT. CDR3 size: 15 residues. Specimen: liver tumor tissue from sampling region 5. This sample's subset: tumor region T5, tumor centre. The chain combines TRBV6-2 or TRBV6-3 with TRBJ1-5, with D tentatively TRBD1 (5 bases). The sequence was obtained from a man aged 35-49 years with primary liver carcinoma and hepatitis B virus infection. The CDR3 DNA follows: TGTGCCAGCAGTTCCAGGGTAGGGGTCAACCAGCCCCAGCATCTT. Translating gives CASSSRVGVNQPQHL.